This T cell receptor beta chain was sequenced during a study of glioma-infiltrating T cells after dendritic cell vaccination. Profiled with immunoSEQ multiplex PCR; TCRdb holds only in-frame clones, not every one. The sample holds approximately 100,000 clones, 79% seen once. The ends were cut back, 2 bases at V and 5 bases at J, with 15 bases in the middle. The germline gives CDR1 KGHSH, CDR2 LQKENI. This CDR3 is 15 amino acids long. This sequence originates from a human donor with glioblastoma. This specimen consisted of blood, obtained before dendritic cell vaccination. The chain has TRBV18 and TRBJ2-5; D is possibly TRBD1 (5 bases). The CDR3 sequence: CASSPSIQGGETQYF. CDR3 nucleotides: TGTGCCAGCTCACCAAGTATCCAGGGCGGCGAGACCCAGTACTTC. Combining the CDR3 with reference TRBV18 and TRBJ2-5 gives the whole variable domain NAGVMQNPRHLVRRRGQEARLRCSPMKGHSHVYWYRQLPEEGLKFMVYLQKENIIDESGMPKERFSAEFPKEGPSILRIQQVVRGDSAAYFCASSPSIQGGETQYFGPGTRLLVL.